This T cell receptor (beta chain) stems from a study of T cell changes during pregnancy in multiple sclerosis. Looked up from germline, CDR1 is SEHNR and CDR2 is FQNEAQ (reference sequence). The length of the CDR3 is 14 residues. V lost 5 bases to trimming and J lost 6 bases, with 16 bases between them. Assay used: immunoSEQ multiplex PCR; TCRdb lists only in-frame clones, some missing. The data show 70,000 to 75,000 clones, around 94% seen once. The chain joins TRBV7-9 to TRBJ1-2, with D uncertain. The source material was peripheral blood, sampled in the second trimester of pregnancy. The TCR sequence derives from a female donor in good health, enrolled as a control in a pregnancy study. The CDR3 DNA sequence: TGTGCCAGCAGCCTCAACAGCGGTGGGGATGGCTACACCTTC. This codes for CASSLNSGGDGYTF.